This TCR beta chain is from a study of T-cell reconstitution after alpha-beta-depleted transplantation in children. Unique molecular identifiers were incorporated when the TCRbeta library was constructed. One entry per CDR3 protein results from TCRdb running MiXCR on the PCR reads. Of 350,000 to 400,000 distinct CDR3 sequences in the sample, about an eighth were seen once. Trimming shortened V by 3 bases and J by 6 bases, and 18 bases separated the two germline ends. The CDR3 sequence is 15 residues long. Per germline, CDR1 SGHVS and CDR2 FQNEAQ. This clonotype was seen ten or more times. The J gene is TRBJ2-7, the V gene TRBV7-8; D remains unclear. The TCR sequence derives from a human donor who donated a stem cell graft to a child with Fanconi anemia. The starting material was PBMCs, obtained from the stem cell graft. The DNA for the CDR3 is TGTGCCAGCAGCTTTAGTGACGGATCCCTTGGCGAGCAGTACTTC. It yields the protein CASSFSDGSLGEQYF.